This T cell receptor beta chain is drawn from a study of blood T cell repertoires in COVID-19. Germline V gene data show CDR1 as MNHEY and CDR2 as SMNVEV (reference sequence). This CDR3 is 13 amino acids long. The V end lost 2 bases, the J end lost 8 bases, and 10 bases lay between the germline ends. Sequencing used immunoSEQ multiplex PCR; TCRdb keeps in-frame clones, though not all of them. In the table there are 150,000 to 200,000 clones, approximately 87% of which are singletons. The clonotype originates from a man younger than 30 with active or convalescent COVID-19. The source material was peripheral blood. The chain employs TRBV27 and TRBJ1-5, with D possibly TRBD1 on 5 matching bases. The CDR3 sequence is CASSLRGLEPQHF. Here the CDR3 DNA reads TGTGCCAGCAGTTTACGGGGACTCGAGCCCCAGCATTTT.